The clone carrying this TCR beta chain was counted a few times. The CDR3 is 13 amino acids. Germline V CDR1 and CDR2: LNHDA, SQIVND (reference sequence). Unmatched junction bases numbered 5, after V lost 3 bases and J lost 7 bases. This entry is derived from a study of technical replicates of blood from a few donors. The protocol was immunoSEQ multiplex PCR, while the TCRdb copy is restricted to in-frame clones and leaves out a portion. The repertoire has around 70,000 clones, 95% of them found once; the top ten carry more than 0.2%. The receptor was isolated from a human donor in good health. The sample consisted of T cells isolated from PBMCs. The chain has TRBV19 and TRBJ1-2; 7 bases line up with TRBD1. The CDR3 loop is CASSIDRAGGYTF. The DNA of the CDR3 is TGTGCCAGTAGTATTGACAGGGCAGGTGGCTACACCTTC.